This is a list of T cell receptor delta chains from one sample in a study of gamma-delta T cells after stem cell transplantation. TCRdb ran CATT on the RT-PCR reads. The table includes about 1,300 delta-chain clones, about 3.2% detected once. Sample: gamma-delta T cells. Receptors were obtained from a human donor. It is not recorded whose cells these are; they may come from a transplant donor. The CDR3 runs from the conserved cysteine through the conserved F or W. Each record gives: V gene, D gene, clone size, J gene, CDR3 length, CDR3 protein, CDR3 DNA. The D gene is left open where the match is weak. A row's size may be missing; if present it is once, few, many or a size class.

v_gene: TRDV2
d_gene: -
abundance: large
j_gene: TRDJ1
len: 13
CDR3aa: CACDRFPRGQLIF
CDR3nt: TGTGCCTGTGACAGATTTCCCCGGGGCCAACTCATCTTT

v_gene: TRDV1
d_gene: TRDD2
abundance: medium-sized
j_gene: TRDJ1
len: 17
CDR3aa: CALGAPSSEPCTDKLIF
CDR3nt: TGTGCTCTTGGGGCGCCTTCCTCCGAACCCTGCACCGATAAACTCATCTTT

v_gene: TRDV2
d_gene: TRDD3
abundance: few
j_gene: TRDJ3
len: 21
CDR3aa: CACDTPLTGGYASWDTRQMFF
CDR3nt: TGTGCCTGTGACACTCCCTTAACTGGGGGATACGCATCCTGGGACACCCGACAGATGTTTTTC

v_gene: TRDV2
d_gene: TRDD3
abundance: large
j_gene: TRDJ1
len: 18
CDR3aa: CACDTVGRGIRETDKLIF
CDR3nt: TGTGCCTGTGACACCGTAGGTAGGGGGATACGTGAAACCGATAAACTCATCTTT

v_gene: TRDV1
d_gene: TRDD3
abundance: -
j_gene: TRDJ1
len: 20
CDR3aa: CALGPSYYSYWGIRLNKLIF
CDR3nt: TGTGCTCTTGGTCCTTCCTACTACTCTTACTGGGGGATACGCCTAAATAAACTCATCTTT

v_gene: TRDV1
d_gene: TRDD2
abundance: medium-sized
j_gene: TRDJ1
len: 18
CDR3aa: CALGEPFLRMRDTDKLIF
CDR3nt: TGTGCTCTTGGGGAGCCATTCCTACGGATGAGGGACACCGATAAACTCATCTTT

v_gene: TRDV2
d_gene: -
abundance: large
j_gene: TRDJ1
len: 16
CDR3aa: CACDPKKVRVRGKLIF
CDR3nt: TGTGCCTGTGACCCCAAAAAAGTACGTGTTCGGGGTAAACTCATCTTT

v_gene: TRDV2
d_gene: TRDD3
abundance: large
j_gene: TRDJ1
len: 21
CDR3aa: CACDGVLGDTRMMGYTDKLIF
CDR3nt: TGTGCCTGTGACGGAGTACTGGGGGATACGCGAATGATGGGGTACACCGATAAACTCATCTTT

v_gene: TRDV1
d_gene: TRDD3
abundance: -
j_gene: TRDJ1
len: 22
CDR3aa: CALGLIPITVRGILGYTDKLIF
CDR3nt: TGTGCTCTTGGGTTAATTCCTATCACAGTCCGGGGGATACTAGGGTACACCGATAAACTCATCTTT

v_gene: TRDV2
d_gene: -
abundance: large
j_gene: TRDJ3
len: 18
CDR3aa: CACDTVDPSSWDTRQMFF
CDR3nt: TGTGCCTGTGACACGGTGGACCCCAGCTCCTGGGACACCCGACAGATGTTTTTC

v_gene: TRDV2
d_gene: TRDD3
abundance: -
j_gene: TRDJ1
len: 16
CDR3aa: CACDSVGDTDTDKLIF
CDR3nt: TGTGCCTGCGATTCAGTTGGGGATACAGACACCGATAAACTCATCTTT

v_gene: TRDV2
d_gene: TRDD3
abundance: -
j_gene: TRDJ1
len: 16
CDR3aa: CACDAVLGDRPDKLIF
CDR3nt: TGTGCCTGTGACGCTGTACTGGGGGATCGCCCTGATAAACTCATCTTT

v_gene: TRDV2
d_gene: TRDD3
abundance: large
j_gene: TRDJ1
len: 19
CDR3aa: CACDTLGDTLNPYTDKLIF
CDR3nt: TGTGCCTGTGACACGCTGGGGGATACGCTTAATCCGTACACCGATAAACTCATCTTT

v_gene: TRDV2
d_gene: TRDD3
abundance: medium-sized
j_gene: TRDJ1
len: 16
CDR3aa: CACDSLLGDITDKLIF
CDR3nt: TGTGCCTGTGACTCCTTACTGGGGGATATCACCGATAAACTCATCTTT

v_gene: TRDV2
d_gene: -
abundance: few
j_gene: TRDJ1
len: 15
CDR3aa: CACDTVGGYTDKLIF
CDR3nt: TGTGCCTGTGACACCGTCGGGGGGTACACCGATAAACTCATCTTT

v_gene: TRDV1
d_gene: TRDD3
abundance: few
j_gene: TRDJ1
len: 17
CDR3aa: CALTLLRPWGTTDKLIF
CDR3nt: TGTGCTCTTACCCTTCTACGGCCCTGGGGGACCACCGATAAACTCATCTTT

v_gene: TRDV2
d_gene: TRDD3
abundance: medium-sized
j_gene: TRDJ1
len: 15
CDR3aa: CACDRLGVEGDKLIF
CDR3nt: TGTGCCTGTGACCGACTGGGGGTAGAGGGCGATAAACTCATCTTT

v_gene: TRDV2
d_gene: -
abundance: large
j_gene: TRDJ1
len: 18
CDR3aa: CACDAPWGSRSNPDKLIF
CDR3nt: TGTGCCTGTGACGCCCCCTGGGGATCCCGTAGTAATCCCGATAAACTCATCTTT

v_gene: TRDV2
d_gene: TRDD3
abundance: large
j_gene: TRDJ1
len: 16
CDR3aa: CACEKLGIRKADKLIF
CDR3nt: TGTGCCTGCGAGAAACTGGGGATACGCAAAGCCGATAAACTCATCTTT

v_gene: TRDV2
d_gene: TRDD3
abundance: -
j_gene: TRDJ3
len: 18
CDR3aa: CACDTAWGPPWDTRQMFF
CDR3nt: TGTGCCTGTGACACCGCCTGGGGGCCTCCCTGGGACACCCGACAGATGTTTTTC

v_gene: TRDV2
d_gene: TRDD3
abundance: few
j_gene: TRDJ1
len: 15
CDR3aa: CACDILGDTPDKLIF
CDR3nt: TGTGCCTGTGACATACTGGGGGATACTCCCGATAAACTCATCTTT

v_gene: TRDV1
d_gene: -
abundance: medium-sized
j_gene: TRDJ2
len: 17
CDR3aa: CALGVTRPSGETAQLFF
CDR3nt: TGTGCTCTTGGGGTAACTCGGCCTTCCGGGGAGACAGCACAACTCTTCTTT

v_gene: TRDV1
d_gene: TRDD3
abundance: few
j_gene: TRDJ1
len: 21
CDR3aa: CALGETSSTYWGTRGTDKLIF
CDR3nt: TGTGCTCTTGGGGAGACCTCTTCGACCTACTGGGGGACGAGGGGCACCGATAAACTCATCTTT

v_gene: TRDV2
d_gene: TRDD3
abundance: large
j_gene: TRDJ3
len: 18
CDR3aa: CACDSTGDHSWDTRQMFF
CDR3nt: TGTGCCTGTGACAGTACTGGGGATCACTCCTGGGACACCCGACAGATGTTTTTC

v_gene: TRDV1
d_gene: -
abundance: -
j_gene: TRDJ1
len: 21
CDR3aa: CALGDRTEPPTLYWYTDKLIF
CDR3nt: TGTGCTCTTGGGGATCGCACGGAACCCCCTACCCTATACTGGTACACCGATAAACTCATCTTT

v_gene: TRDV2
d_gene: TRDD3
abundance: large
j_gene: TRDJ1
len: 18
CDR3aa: CACDTVGSGIRETDKLIF
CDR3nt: TGTGCCTGTGACACCGTTGGATCGGGGATACGCGAAACCGATAAACTCATCTTT

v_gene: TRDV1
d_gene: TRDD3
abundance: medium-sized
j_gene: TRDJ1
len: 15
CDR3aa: CALGELGILGGGLIF
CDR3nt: TGTGCTCTTGGGGAACTAGGGATACTTGGGGGAGGACTCATCTTT

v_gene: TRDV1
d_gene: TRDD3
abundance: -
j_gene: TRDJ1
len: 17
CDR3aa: CALGEDWAGGHTDKLIF
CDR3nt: TGTGCTCTTGGGGAAGACTGGGCTGGGGGCCACACCGATAAACTCATCTTT

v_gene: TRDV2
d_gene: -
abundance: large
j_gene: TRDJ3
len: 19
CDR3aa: CACDSAGGAQSKDTRQMFF
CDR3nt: TGTGCCTGTGACTCCGCGGGGGGCGCCCAATCGAAGGACACCCGACAGATGTTTTTC

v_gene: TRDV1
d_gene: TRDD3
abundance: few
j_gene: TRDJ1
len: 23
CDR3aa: CALGELPSLSPYWGINHTDKLIF
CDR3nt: TGTGCTCTTGGGGAACTTCCGTCACTTTCCCCGTACTGGGGGATAAATCACACCGATAAACTCATCTTT

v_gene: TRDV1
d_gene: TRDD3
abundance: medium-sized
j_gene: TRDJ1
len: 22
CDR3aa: CALGERSPVYVIQLGDTRKLIF
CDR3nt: TGTGCTCTTGGGGAACGTTCTCCCGTTTATGTCATACAACTGGGGGATACGAGGAAACTCATCTTT

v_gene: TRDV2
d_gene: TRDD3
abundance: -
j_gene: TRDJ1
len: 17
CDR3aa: CACDRLGDFGDTDKLIF
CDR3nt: TGTGCCTGTGATAGACTGGGGGATTTCGGGGACACCGATAAACTCATCTTT

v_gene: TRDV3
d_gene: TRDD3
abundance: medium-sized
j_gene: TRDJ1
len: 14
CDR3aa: CAFVGDTYTDKLIF
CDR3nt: TGTGCCTTCGTGGGGGATACGTACACCGATAAACTCATCTTT

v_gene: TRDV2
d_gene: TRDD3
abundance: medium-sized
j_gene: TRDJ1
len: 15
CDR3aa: CACDWGIRYTDKLIF
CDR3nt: TGTGCCTGTGACTGGGGGATCCGGTACACCGATAAACTCATCTTT

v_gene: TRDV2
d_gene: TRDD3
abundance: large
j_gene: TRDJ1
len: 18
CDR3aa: CACDTVTGGYARGDKLIF
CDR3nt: TGTGCCTGTGACACCGTAACTGGGGGATACGCTCGGGGCGATAAACTCATCTTT

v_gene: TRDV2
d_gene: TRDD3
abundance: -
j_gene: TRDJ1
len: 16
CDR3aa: CACDPAGDSHTDKLIF
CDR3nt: TGTGCCTGTGACCCCGCTGGGGATAGTCACACCGATAAACTCATCTTT

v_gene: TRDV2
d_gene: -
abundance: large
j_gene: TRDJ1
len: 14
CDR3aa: CACDTLQSADKLIF
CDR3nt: TGTGCCTGTGACACCCTGCAAAGCGCCGATAAACTCATCTTT

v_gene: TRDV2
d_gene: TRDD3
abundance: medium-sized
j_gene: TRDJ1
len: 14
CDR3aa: CACDSLGGTDKLIF
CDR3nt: TGTGCCTGTGACTCACTGGGGGGTACCGATAAACTCATCTTT

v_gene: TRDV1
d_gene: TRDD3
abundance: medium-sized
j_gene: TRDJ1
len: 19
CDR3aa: CALGESSYFITGGYGKLIF
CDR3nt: TGTGCTCTTGGGGAATCTTCCTACTTTATTACTGGGGGATACGGGAAGCTCATCTTT

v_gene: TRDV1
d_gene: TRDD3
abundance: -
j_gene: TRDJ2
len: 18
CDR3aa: CALGDSFSFWGDLAQLFF
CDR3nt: TGTGCTCTTGGGGACTCCTTTTCCTTCTGGGGGGACTTAGCACAACTCTTCTTT

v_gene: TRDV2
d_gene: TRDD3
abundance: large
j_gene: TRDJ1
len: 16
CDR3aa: CACEPLLGANTDKLIF
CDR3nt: TGTGCCTGTGAACCTCTACTGGGGGCCAACACCGATAAACTCATCTTT

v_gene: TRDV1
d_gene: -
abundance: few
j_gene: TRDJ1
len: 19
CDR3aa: CALGERSKTRLGRADKLIF
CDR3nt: TGTGCTCTTGGGGAAAGGTCGAAAACTCGGCTGGGGAGAGCCGATAAACTCATCTTT

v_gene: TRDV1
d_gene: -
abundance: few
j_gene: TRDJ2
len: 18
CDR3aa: CALGILREMGFLTAQLFF
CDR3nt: TGCGCTCTTGGGATCCTACGTGAGATGGGGTTTTTGACAGCACAACTCTTCTTT

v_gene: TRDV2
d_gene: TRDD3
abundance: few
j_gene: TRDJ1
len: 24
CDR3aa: CACDTVTFHRSTGGTDSPTDKLIF
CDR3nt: TGTGCCTGTGACACCGTTACCTTTCACCGAAGTACTGGGGGGACAGATTCGCCCACCGATAAACTCATCTTT

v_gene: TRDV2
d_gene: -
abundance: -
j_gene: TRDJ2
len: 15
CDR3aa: CACAKVIRLTAPLFF
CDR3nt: TGTGCCTGTGCGAAAGTGATACGCTTGACAGCACCACTCTTCTTT

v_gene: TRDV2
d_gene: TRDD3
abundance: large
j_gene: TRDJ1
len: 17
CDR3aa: CACDILGESRYTDKLIF
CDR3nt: TGTGCCTGTGACATACTGGGGGAATCCAGGTACACCGATAAACTCATCTTT

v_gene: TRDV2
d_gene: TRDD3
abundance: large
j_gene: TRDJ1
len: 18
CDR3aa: CACDTLAELGIDTDKLIF
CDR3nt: TGTGCCTGTGACACCCTAGCCGAACTGGGGATAGACACCGATAAACTCATCTTT

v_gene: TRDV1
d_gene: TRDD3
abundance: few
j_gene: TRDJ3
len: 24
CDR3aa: CALGGSPSSYWGTRFSWDTRQMFF
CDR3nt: TGTGCTCTTGGGGGATCCCCTTCCTCATACTGGGGGACCCGGTTCTCCTGGGACACCCGACAGATGTTTTTC

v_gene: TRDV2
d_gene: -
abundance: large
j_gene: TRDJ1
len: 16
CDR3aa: CACDTLASLTTDKLIF
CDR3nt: TGTGCCTGTGACACCCTCGCATCTCTAACGACCGATAAACTCATCTTT

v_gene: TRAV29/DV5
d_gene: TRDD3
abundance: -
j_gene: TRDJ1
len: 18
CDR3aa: CAATTYGGISFYTDKLIF
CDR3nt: TGTGCAGCAACGACCTACGGGGGGATATCCTTTTACACCGATAAACTCATCTTT

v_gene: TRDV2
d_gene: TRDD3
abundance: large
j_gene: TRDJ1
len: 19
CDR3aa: CACDTLLGDTRAYTDKLIF
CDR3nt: TGTGCCTGTGATACCTTACTGGGGGATACTAGGGCGTACACCGATAAACTCATCTTT

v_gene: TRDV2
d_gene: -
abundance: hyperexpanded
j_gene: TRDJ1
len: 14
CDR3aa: CACDTVGATDKLIF
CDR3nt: TGTGCCTGTGACACGGTGGGGGCCACCGATAAACTCATCTTT

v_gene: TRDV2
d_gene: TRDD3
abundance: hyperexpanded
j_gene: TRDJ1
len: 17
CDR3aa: CACDTLLGDTVGDKLIF
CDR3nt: TGTGCCTGTGACACCTTACTGGGGGATACAGTGGGCGATAAACTCATCTTT

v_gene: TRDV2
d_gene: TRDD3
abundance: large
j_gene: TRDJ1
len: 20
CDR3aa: CACDHWGMGVSDKDTDKLIF
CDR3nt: TGTGCCTGTGACCACTGGGGGATGGGGGTCTCCGACAAGGACACCGATAAACTCATCTTT

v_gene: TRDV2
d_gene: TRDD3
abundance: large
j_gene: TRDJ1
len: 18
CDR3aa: CACDSVLGALLKADKLIF
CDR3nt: TGTGCCTGTGACTCAGTACTGGGGGCCCTCCTCAAGGCCGATAAACTCATCTTT